What follows are 18 T cell receptor beta chains derived from one specimen sequenced in a study of blood T cell repertoires in COVID-19 (dated by TCRdb to 2020 to 2021). Libraries came from the immunoSEQ multiplex PCR assay. What TCRdb holds here is the immuneACCESS table cut down to in-frame rearrangements. Part of the clones is not present; checked against another copy, under half of the missing clones reflect an unresolved V gene, and the others are unexplained. The sample contains roughly 130,000 clones, roughly 77% of them found a single time. The leading ten clones occupy under 20% of the sample. The specimen sequenced was peripheral blood. These receptors all come from a man aged 55 to 70 with active or convalescent COVID-19.

This sequence joins TRBV12-1 and TRBJ1-2; the table's TRBD1 call for D was not verified on the DNA. TRBV12-1 constitutes a pseudogene. This CDR3 has 17 amino acids. CDR3 sequence: CASSPGTGGTGGYGYTF. CDR3 in DNA: TGTGCCAGCAGCCCCGGGACAGGGGGTACCGGGGGCTATGGCTACACCTTC.

This clone showed up just a few times. Here the CDR3 reads CASRADSRGNQPQHF. Here the CDR3 DNA reads TGTGCCAGCAGGGCGGACAGTCGAGGAAATCAGCCCCAGCATTTT. This chain links TRBV2 with TRBJ1-5; TRBD1 is a possible D gene (6 bases). The CDR3 totals 15 residues. The V end was cut by 6 bases, the J end by 4 bases, with 16 bases between. The V gene's germline CDR1 is SNHLY and CDR2 FYNNEI.

This chain joins TRBV5-1 and TRBJ2-5, with a possible D match to TRBD2 (6 bases). The CDR3 loop spans 15 amino acids. Trimming removed 4 bases at V and 5 bases at J, with 18 bases between. Germline CDR1 is SGHRS and CDR2 is YFSETQ. The CDR3 DNA reads TGCGCCAGCAGCCCTAATCCGGGAGCGGACGAGACCCAGTACTTC. It encodes CASSPNPGADETQYF.

The sample holds one count of this clone. The chain recombines TRBV3-1 (or the pseudogene TRBV3-2) with TRBJ2-7; weak D call: TRBD2 (7 bases). V lost 3 bases and J 8 bases, leaving 23 bases between the germline ends. The CDR3 consists of 16 residues. Germline CDR1 reads LGHDT; CDR2 reads YNNKEL (reference sequence). The CDR3 is CASSQLVGASGGKQYF. In DNA, the CDR3 is TGTGCCAGCAGCCAGCTGGTGGGGGCTAGCGGAGGTAAGCAGTACTTC.

The chain is built from TRBV10-3 and TRBJ2-3, with 8 bases that match TRBD1. The V segment lost 2 bases and the J segment 1 base; nucleotides outside the gene matches: 2. The CDR3 consists of 15 residues. CDR1 and CDR2 (germline): ENHRY, SYGVKD. The CDR3 region is CAISEGTGGTDTQYF. The CDR3 DNA is TGTGCCATCAGTGAGGGGACAGGAGGCACAGATACGCAGTATTTT.

V usage is TRBV6-5 and J usage is TRBJ2-2; D uncertain. The CDR3 length is 13 residues. The V end was cut by 4 bases, the J end by 1 base, with 4 bases between. Germline V lookup: CDR1 MNHEY, CDR2 SVGAGI. The CDR3 region has the DNA TGTGCCAGCAGTTGGCAGAACACCGGGGAGCTGTTTTTT. Translation gives CASSWQNTGELFF.

The chain joins TRBV5-1 to TRBJ2-1; D unclear. Germline V lookup: CDR1 SGHRS, CDR2 YFSETQ. The CDR3 covers 14 residues. V was shortened by 4 bases and J by 4 bases, with 12 bases between the two germline ends. As DNA, the CDR3 is TGCGCCAGCAGCCCCGGGTTCCGGTACAATGAGCAGTTCTTC. Its protein is CASSPGFRYNEQFF.

This chain connects TRBV7-3 to TRBJ1-1; the D gene is possibly TRBD1 (6 bases). Germline-derived CDR1 and CDR2 are SGHTA and FQGTGA. V was cut by 8 bases and J by 0 bases, with 10 bases left in between. This CDR3 is built from 13 residues. The CDR3 protein is CASGGGLNTEAFF. CDR3 coding DNA: TGTGCCAGCGGGGGCGGGTTGAACACTGAAGCTTTCTTT.

This chain links TRBV13 with TRBJ2-4, with 10 bases matching TRBD1. The J segment lost 2 bases and the V segment lost 4 bases, leaving 11 bases of the junction unmatched. Germline V gene data show CDR1 as PRHDT and CDR2 as FYEKMQ (reference sequence). The CDR3 runs 18 residues. CDR3 coding DNA: TGTGCCAGCAGCTGGGGGACAGGGGATGGGGCAACCAAAAACATTCAGTACTTC. Amino acids: CASSWGTGDGATKNIQYF.

This rearrangement joins TRBV27 to TRBJ2-7, with D hard to call. Germline V gives CDR1 MNHEY, CDR2 SMNVEV (reference sequence). There are 13 residues in the CDR3. V was shortened by 3 bases and J by 2 bases, with 8 bases between the two germline ends. CDR3 loop: CASSLRSPYEQYF. The CDR3 nucleotides read TGTGCCAGCAGTTTGAGGAGCCCCTACGAGCAGTACTTC.

The V call is TRBV5-5, the J call TRBJ2-2; D might be TRBD2 (6 bases). Germline-derived CDR1 and CDR2 are SGHKS and YYEKEE (reference sequence). Deletions cut 4 bases from V and 8 bases from J, with 15 bases between. This CDR3 has 14 residues. The CDR3 DNA follows: TGTGCCAGCAGCCCTATGGGGCGGGGAGGGGAGCTGTTTTTT. This gives the protein CASSPMGRGGELFF.

The chain links TRBV6-5 to TRBJ2-3, with 9 bases identical to TRBD1. CDR3 size: 15 residues. The V segment lost 0 bases and the J segment 3 bases; nucleotides outside the gene matches: 1. Germline V gene data show CDR1 as MNHEY and CDR2 as SVGAGI. CDR3 nucleotides: TGTGCCAGCAGTTACTCCGGGACAGGGACAGATACGCAGTATTTT. Its translation: CASSYSGTGTDTQYF.

This rearrangement joins TRBV19 to TRBJ2-1; TRBD2 aligns across 8 bases. The CDR3 extends over 17 amino acids. Germline V lookup: CDR1 LNHDA, CDR2 SQIVND (reference sequence). The trim removed 3 bases at V and 2 bases at J, leaving 9 bases unmatched. The CDR3 nucleotides are TGTGCCAGTAGTATGGTGTTCGGGAGGGGCCCCTACAATGAGCAGTTCTTC. Amino acids: CASSMVFGRGPYNEQFF.

The V gene is TRBV6-1, the J gene TRBJ1-2, with unresolved D. Germline V gives CDR1 MNHNS, CDR2 SASEGT. Trimming removed 2 bases at V and 7 bases at J, with 8 bases between. This CDR3 is 12 amino acids long. CDR3 coding DNA: TGTGCCAGCAGTGAATCCGCGAGTGGCTACACCTTC. Translation gives CASSESASGYTF.

This chain joins TRBV6-2 or TRBV6-3 and TRBJ1-5; D gene uncertain. CDR3 size: 15 residues. Trimming cost V 0 bases and J 2 bases, with 8 bases left between them. CDR1 and CDR2 from the germline V gene are MNHEY and SVGEGT. The CDR3 DNA reads TGTGCCAGCAGTTACTCGGGCCCAGGCAATCAGCCCCAGCATTTT. It yields the protein CASSYSGPGNQPQHF.

This sequence joins TRBV28 and TRBJ1-2; perhaps TRBD1 as D (6 bases). V dropped 4 bases and J dropped 12 bases, with 15 bases sitting between them. The germline V gene encodes CDR1 MDHEN and CDR2 SYDVKM. The CDR3 spans 12 residues. CDR3 region: CASSSGVLGDTF. DNA of the CDR3: TGTGCCAGCAGTTCAGGGGTCCTCGGAGACACCTTC.

The V gene is TRBV5-1, the J gene TRBJ2-3; D unresolved. The CDR3 length is 16 residues. The germline gives CDR1 SGHRS, CDR2 YFSETQ. Between the trimmed V and J ends, which lost 0 bases and 0 bases, there was a span of 11 bases. CDR3 in amino acids: CASSLAGGASTDTQYF. The DNA of the CDR3 is TGCGCCAGCAGCTTGGCCGGCGGAGCTAGCACAGATACGCAGTATTTT.

The chain uses TRBV5-6 and TRBJ2-2, with 10 bases lining up with TRBD2. Germline values: CDR1 SGHDT, CDR2 YYEEEE. V was clipped by 4 bases and J by 3 bases; unmatched bases: 12. The CDR3 is 18 amino acids. In DNA, the CDR3 is TGTGCCAGCAGCAGAGGGCTAGCGGGAGATTTGGACACCGGGGAGCTGTTTTTT. Translating it yields CASSRGLAGDLDTGELFF.